Included here is one T cell receptor (beta chain) sequence, with context. This sample is part of a study of T cell responses to AZD1222 COVID-19 vaccine. Method: immunoSEQ multiplex PCR; TCRdb's copy keeps in-frame clones and lacks some. The table shows 140,000 to 150,000 clones, with 70% to 90% occurring only once. The CDR3 consists of 18 residues. The V call is TRBV21-1, the J call TRBJ1-5. TRBV21-1 is described as a pseudogene. The material was peripheral blood, obtained on day 0 of AZD1222 vaccination. The receptor was isolated from an adult in good health. The CDR3 here is CASSKAVRGGDSNQPQHF. CDR3 in DNA: TGTGCCAGCAGCAAAGCGGTGCGGGGCGGAGATAGCAATCAGCCCCAGCATTTT.